This T cell receptor (beta chain) was observed in a study of T cells in localized non-small cell lung cancer. Findings of the study overall: Appearing in adjacent lung were a median roughly 60 of the top 100 tumor clones. The tumor had only one region sequenced, so heterogeneity remains possible. In uninvolved adjacent lung, T cell clonality reached its highest value, exceeding tumor.

The assay was immunoSEQ multiplex PCR, and TCRdb's table has in-frame clones only and misses some. The sample carries just over 70,000 clones, roughly nine tenths recorded once. Worth noting for this clone: Its antigen is not known.

The TCR originated in a male donor older than 55 with stage III squamous cell lung carcinoma. The sequencing here drew on peripheral blood, taken before any cancer treatment.

Written as DNA, the CDR3 is TGCGCCAGCAGCTCGCGACCAGGTTTCTACGAGCAGTACTTC. Protein sequence: CASSSRPGFYEQYF. This chain links TRBV5-1 with TRBJ2-7; D gene unclear. CDR1 and CDR2 (germline): SGHRS, YFSETQ. The CDR3 totals 14 residues. Trimming shortened V by 3 bases and J by 3 bases, and 13 bases separated the two germline ends.